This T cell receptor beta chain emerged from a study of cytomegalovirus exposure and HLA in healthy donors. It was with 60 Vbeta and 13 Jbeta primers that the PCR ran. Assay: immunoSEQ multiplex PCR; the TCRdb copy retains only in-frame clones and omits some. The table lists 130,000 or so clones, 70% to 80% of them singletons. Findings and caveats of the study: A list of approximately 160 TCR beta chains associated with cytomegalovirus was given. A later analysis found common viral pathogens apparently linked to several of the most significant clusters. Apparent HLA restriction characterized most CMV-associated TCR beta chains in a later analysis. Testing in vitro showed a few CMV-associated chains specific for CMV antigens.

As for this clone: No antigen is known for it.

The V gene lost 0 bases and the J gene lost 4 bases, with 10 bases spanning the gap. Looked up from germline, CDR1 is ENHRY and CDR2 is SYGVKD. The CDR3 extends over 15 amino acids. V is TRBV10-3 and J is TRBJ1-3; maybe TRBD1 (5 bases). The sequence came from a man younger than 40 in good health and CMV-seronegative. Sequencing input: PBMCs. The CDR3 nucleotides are TGTGCCATCAGTGAGTCGGGCCAGGGAGGAAACACCATATATTTT. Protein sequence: CAISESGQGGNTIYF.